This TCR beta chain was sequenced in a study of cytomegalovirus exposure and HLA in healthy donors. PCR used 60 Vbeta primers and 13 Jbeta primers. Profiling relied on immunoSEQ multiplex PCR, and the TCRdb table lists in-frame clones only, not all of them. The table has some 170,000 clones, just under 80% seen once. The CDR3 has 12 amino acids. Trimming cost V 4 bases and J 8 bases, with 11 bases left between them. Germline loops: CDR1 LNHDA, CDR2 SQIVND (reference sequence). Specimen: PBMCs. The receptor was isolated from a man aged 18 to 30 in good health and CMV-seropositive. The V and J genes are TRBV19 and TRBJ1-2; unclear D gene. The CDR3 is CASSTEDRGYTF. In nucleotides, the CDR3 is TGTGCCAGTAGTACGGAGGATAGAGGCTACACCTTC.